This TCR beta chain is from a study of blood T cell repertoires in COVID-19. On the study more broadly: Material from acute and convalescent COVID-19 was sourced from the United States, Italy and Spain.

Original processing notes: Estimation of nucleated cell counts relied on the amplification of reference gene primers. Repertoires were generated with immunoSEQ multiplex PCR, while TCRdb's copy carries only in-frame clones and drops some. V, J and clone size reflect that table, while D and trimming were determined from the DNA. The table lists some 80,000 clones, 81% of them singletons. The CDR3 covers 16 residues. CDR1 and CDR2 from the germline V gene are SGHVS and FQNEAQ. Trimming took 5 bases from V and 0 from J; bases not matched to a gene: 5. This TCR was recovered from a man older than 75 with acute or convalescent COVID-19. Sequencing input: peripheral blood. The rearrangement joins TRBV7-8 to TRBJ2-3; 10 bases are a match to TRBD2. The CDR3, as DNA: TGTGCCAGCAGCCCGCGGACTAGCGGAAGCACAGATACGCAGTATTTT. Protein sequence: CASSPRTSGSTDTQYF.